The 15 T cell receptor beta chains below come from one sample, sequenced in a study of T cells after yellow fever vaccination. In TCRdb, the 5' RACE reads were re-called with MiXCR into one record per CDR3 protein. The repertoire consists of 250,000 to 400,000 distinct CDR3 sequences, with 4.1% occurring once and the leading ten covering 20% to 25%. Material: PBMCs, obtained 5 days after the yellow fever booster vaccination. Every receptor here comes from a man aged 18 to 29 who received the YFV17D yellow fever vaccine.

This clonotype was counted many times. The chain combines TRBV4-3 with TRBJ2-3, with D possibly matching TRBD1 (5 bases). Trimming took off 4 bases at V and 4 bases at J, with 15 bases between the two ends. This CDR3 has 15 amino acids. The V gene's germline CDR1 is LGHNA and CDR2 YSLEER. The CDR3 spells CASSPQAFLADTQYF. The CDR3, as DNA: TGCGCCAGCAGCCCACAGGCTTTTCTCGCAGATACGCAGTATTTT.

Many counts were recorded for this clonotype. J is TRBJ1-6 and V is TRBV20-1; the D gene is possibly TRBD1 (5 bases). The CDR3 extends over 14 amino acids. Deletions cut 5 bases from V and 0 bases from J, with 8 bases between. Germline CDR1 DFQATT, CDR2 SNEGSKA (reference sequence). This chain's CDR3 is CSAGHSSYNSPLHF. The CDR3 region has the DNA TGCAGTGCTGGACACAGCTCCTATAATTCACCCCTCCACTTT.

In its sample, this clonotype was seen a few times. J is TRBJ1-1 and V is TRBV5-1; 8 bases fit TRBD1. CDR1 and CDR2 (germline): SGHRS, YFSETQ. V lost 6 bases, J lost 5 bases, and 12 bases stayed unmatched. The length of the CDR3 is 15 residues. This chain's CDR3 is CASTLRGQGWTEAFF. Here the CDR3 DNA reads TGCGCCAGCACCCTCAGGGGGCAAGGTTGGACTGAAGCTTTCTTT.

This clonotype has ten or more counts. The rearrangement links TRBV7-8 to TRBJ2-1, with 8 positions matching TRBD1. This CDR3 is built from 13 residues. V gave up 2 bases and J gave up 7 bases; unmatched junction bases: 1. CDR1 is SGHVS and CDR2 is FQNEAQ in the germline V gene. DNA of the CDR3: TGTGCCAGCAGCTTACGGACAGGGAATGAGCAGTTCTTC. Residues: CASSLRTGNEQFF.

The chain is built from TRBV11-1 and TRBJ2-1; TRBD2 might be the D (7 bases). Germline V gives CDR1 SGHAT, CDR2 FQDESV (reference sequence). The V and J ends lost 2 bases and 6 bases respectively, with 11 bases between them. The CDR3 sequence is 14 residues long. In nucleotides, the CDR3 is TGTGCCAGCAGCTTATTGCGGGGGCGCAATGAGCAGTTCTTC. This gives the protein CASSLLRGRNEQFF.

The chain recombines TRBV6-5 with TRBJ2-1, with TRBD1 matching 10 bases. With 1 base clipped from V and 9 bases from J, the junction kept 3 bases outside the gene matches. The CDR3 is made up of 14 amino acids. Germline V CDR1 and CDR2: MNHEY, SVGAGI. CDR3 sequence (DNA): TGTGCCAGCAGTTACTTGGGGACAGGGGTTGAGCAGTTCTTC. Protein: CASSYLGTGVEQFF.

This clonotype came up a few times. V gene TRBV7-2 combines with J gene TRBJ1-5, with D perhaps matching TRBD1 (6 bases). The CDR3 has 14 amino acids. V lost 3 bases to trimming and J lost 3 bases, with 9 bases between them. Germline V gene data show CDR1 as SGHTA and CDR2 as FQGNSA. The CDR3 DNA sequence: TGTGCCAGCAGCTTTAGGGGGTTCAATCAGCCCCAGCATTTT. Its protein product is CASSFRGFNQPQHF.

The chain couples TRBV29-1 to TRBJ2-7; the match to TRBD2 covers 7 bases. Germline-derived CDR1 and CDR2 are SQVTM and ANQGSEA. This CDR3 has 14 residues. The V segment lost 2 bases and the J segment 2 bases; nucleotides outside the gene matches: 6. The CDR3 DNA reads TGCAGCGTTGAATGGGGGGGTAAGCCCTACGAGCAGTACTTC. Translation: CSVEWGGKPYEQYF.

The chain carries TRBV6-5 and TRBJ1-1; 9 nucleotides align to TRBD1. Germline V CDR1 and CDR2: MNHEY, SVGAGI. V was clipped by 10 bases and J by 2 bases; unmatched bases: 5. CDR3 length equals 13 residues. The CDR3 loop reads CAIKTGGNTEAFF. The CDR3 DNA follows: TGTGCCATAAAGACAGGGGGAAACACTGAAGCTTTCTTT.

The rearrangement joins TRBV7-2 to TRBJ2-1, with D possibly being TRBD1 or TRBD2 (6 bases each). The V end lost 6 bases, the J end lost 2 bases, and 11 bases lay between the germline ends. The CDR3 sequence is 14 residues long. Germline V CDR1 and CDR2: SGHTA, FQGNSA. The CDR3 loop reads CASRGGGPYNEQFF. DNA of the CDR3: TGTGCCAGCAGAGGAGGGGGACCCTACAATGAGCAGTTCTTC.

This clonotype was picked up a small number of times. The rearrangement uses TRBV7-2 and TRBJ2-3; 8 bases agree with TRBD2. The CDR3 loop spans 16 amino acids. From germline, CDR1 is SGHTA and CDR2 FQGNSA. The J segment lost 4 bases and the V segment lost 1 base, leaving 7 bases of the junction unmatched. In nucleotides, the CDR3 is TGTGCCAGCAGCTTAGGACCCAGCGGGGGAGCAGATACGCAGTATTTT. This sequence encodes CASSLGPSGGADTQYF.

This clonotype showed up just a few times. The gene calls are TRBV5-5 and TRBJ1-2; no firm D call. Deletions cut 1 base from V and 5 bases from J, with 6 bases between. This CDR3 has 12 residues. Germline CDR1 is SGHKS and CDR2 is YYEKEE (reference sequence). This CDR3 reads CASSLKAYGYTF. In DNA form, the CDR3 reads TGTGCCAGCAGCTTGAAAGCATATGGCTACACCTTC.

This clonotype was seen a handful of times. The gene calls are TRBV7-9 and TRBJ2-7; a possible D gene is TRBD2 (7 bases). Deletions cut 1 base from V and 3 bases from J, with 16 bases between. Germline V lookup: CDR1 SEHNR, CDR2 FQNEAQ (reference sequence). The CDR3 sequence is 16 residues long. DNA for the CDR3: TGTGCCAGCAGCTTAGTGGGGGGGCAGGATTTCTACGAGCAGTACTTC. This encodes CASSLVGGQDFYEQYF.

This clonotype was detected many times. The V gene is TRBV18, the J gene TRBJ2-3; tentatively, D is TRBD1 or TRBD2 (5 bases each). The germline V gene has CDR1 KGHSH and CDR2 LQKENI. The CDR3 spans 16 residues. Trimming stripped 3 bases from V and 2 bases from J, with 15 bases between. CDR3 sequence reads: CASSPPGTGITDTQYF. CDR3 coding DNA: TGTGCCAGCTCACCGCCCGGGACCGGGATCACAGATACGCAGTATTTT.

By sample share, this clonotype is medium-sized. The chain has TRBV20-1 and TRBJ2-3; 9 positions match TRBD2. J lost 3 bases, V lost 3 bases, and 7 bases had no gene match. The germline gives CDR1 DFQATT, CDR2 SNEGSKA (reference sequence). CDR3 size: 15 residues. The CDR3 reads CSASQRTSGTDTQYF. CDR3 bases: TGCAGTGCTAGCCAAAGAACTAGCGGGACAGATACGCAGTATTTT.